This T cell receptor beta chain derives from a study of monozygotic twins with inflammatory bowel disease. About this clonotype itself: The antigen is undetermined.

The study, taken as a whole, reports: Findings did not support one strong IBD-associated signal or clonotype.

TCRdb reprocessed the 5' RACE reads; each CDR3 protein has one entry and no DNA is given. The table lists more than 350,000 distinct CDR3 sequences, with 2.4% in the top ten. This clonotype was obtained from a human donor with ulcerative colitis or Crohn's disease, or a healthy co-twin of an affected twin (not recorded which). Sequencing input: blood.

The CDR3 protein is CASSSPVNTEAFF. The rearrangement joins TRBV12-3 or TRBV12-4 to TRBJ1-1. The CDR3 is 13 amino acids.